Following are 11 T cell receptor beta chains from one sample sequenced in a study of blood T cell repertoires in COVID-19. The assay was immunoSEQ multiplex PCR, and TCRdb's table has in-frame clones only and misses some. This table holds about 310,000 clones, roughly 86% found once. The specimen was PBMCs or T cells enriched from blood (not recorded which). The receptors were gathered from a woman aged 30 to 39 who had recovered from COVID-19.

This clone was observed a handful of times. The chain carries TRBV7-3 and TRBJ1-6, with 10 positions matching TRBD1. The CDR3 spans 21 residues. In germline, CDR1 is SGHTA, CDR2 FQGTGA. With 4 bases clipped from V and 9 bases from J, the junction kept 24 bases outside the gene matches. The CDR3 sequence is CASSSTTPLDRGQSLGSPLHF. Written as DNA, the CDR3 is TGTGCCAGCAGCTCAACCACCCCTCTCGACAGGGGGCAAAGTCTAGGTTCACCCCTCCACTTT.

The rearrangement joins TRBV10-3 to TRBJ2-3; D gene uncertain. This CDR3 spans 13 amino acids. Trimming took off 9 bases at V and 3 bases at J, with 13 bases between the two ends. Germline V gene sequence: CDR1 ENHRY, CDR2 SYGVKD. DNA for the CDR3: TGTGCCATTCAATCCCGCAGTACAGATACGCAGTATTTT. It translates to CAIQSRSTDTQYF.

The J gene is TRBJ1-2, the V gene TRBV5-1; D perhaps matches TRBD1 (6 bases). Trimming cost V 4 bases and J 7 bases, with 17 bases left between them. CDR1 and CDR2 from the germline V gene are SGHRS and YFSETQ. The CDR3 is made up of 14 amino acids. The CDR3 protein is CASSPTQGNGGYTF. The CDR3, as DNA: TGCGCCAGCAGCCCCACCCAGGGGAATGGTGGCTACACCTTC.

The DNA of the CDR3 is TGTGCCAGCAGCTTAGATTGGGGCGGATCGAACACCGGGGAGCTGTTTTTT. This encodes CASSLDWGGSNTGELFF. V gene TRBV11-3 combines with J gene TRBJ2-2; possibly TRBD1 for D (5 bases). The V end lost 0 bases, the J end lost 0 bases, and 11 bases lay between the germline ends. The CDR3 runs 17 residues. Germline V lookup: CDR1 SGHNT, CDR2 YENEEA.

The rearrangement links TRBV28 to TRBJ1-1; TRBD1 might be the D (5 bases). CDR1 and CDR2 from the germline V gene are MDHEN and SYDVKM. The CDR3 covers 13 residues. V lost 11 bases and J lost 3, with 16 bases in between. CDR3 in DNA: TGTGCCGGGGGGACGGCGGAATACACTGAAGCTTTCTTT. Translated, it gives CAGGTAEYTEAFF.

The J gene is TRBJ1-5, the V gene TRBV12-3 or TRBV12-4, with D perhaps matching TRBD1 (5 bases). CDR3 length equals 13 residues. V was trimmed by 6 bases and J by 7 bases, leaving 13 bases between them. The CDR3 loop reads CASSPGMEQPQHF. The CDR3 nucleotides are TGTGCCAGCAGCCCAGGGATGGAGCAGCCCCAGCATTTT.

The rearrangement links TRBV2 to TRBJ2-1; D call uncertain. The germline gives CDR1 SNHLY, CDR2 FYNNEI. Between the trimmed V and J ends, which lost 4 bases and 4 bases, there was a span of 11 bases. The CDR3 is 14 residues long. For the CDR3, the DNA is TGTGCCAGCAGTGTGTTTGGCAGATACAATGAGCAGTTCTTC. Its translation is CASSVFGRYNEQFF. The full variable domain, with the rest looked up from reference TRBV2 and TRBJ2-1, is EPEVTQTPSHQVTQMGQEVILRCVPISNHLYFYWYRQILGQKVEFLVSFYNNEISEKSEIFDDQFSVERPDGSNFTLKIRSTKLEDSAMYFCASSVFGRYNEQFFGPGTRLTVL.

The chain is built from TRBV3-1 (or the pseudogene TRBV3-2) and TRBJ1-1; TRBD1 is a possible D gene (5 bases). V dropped 6 bases and J dropped 7 bases, with 12 bases sitting between them. The CDR3 sequence is 12 residues long. Germline CDR1 reads LGHDT; CDR2 reads YNNKEL (reference sequence). CDR3 amino acids: CASSIPGNEAFF. As DNA, the CDR3 is TGTGCCAGCAGTATTCCAGGGAATGAAGCTTTCTTT.

This clone has more than one count but fewer than ten. The V gene is TRBV5-6, the J gene TRBJ2-7, with TRBD2 as a possible D gene (6 bases). The germline gives CDR1 SGHDT, CDR2 YYEEEE. Trimming pared 6 bases from V and 7 bases from J, leaving 17 bases between. CDR3 size: 13 residues. CDR3 DNA: TGTGCCAGCACCAATTCGGGGGATACGGAGCAGTACTTC. This codes for CASTNSGDTEQYF.

The chain employs TRBV7-9 and TRBJ1-5, with TRBD1 matching over 8 bases. CDR1 and CDR2 from the germline V gene are SEHNR and FQNEAQ (reference sequence). The V and J ends lost 5 bases and 2 bases, in that order; junction bases with no gene match: 2. This CDR3 is 14 amino acids long. The CDR3 sequence is CASSPDRGNQPQHF. DNA for the CDR3: TGTGCCAGCAGCCCGGACAGGGGCAATCAGCCCCAGCATTTT. The whole variable domain, filled in from reference TRBV7-9 and TRBJ1-5, reads DTGVSQNPRHKITKRGQNVTFRCDPISEHNRLYWYRQTLGQGPEFLTYFQNEAQLEKSRLLSDRFSAERPKGSFSTLEIQRTEQGDSAMYLCASSPDRGNQPQHFGDGTRLSIL.

The chain recombines TRBV3-1 (or the pseudogene TRBV3-2) with TRBJ1-1, with 11 bases identical to TRBD1. Unmatched junction bases numbered 3, after V lost 5 bases and J lost 1 base. The CDR3 runs to 15 residues. Per the germline V gene, CDR1 is LGHDT and CDR2 is YNNKEL (reference sequence). The CDR3 region has the DNA TGTGCCAGCAGCTACGGACAGGGGGCGAACACTGAAGCTTTCTTT. Its translation: CASSYGQGANTEAFF.